This TCR beta chain was sequenced during a study of blood T cell repertoires in COVID-19. About the research overall: Samples came from the United States, Italy and Spain, spanning acute and convalescent COVID-19. From T cells, B-cell-depleted T cells, or PBMCs came the material, which was cDNA or gDNA.

This table comes from immunoSEQ multiplex PCR, and its TCRdb copy is limited to in-frame clones, with some not included. Among under 55,000 clones listed, roughly 87% were seen once. The J segment lost 4 bases and the V segment lost 4 bases, leaving 8 bases of the junction unmatched. This CDR3 spans 16 amino acids. The V gene's germline CDR1 is KGHDR and CDR2 SFDVKD. The origin of this receptor is a human donor in a cohort sampled during active COVID-19. Sequenced material: peripheral blood. The chain joins TRBV24-1 to TRBJ2-5, with TRBD1 identical over 10 bases. The CDR3 spells CATSEAGTGVAETQYF. The CDR3, as DNA: TGTGCCACCAGTGAGGCCGGGACAGGGGTCGCAGAGACCCAGTACTTC.